The 30 T cell receptor beta chains listed next were all sequenced from one sample in a study of T cells in Graves' hyperthyroidism and ophthalmopathy. Researchers took RNA transcripts and amplified the TCR beta CDR3 regions from them. The study used the HTBI primer set for a first-round RT-PCR of the TCR CDR3. TCRdb processed the multiplex PCR reads anew with MiXCR; each CDR3 protein has one entry. This sample has a few hundred thousand distinct CDR3 sequences, with just over 45% found just once. The sequenced sample was peripheral blood or thyroid tissue (not recorded which). These TCRs come from a woman aged 18-29 years with Graves' hyperthyroidism.

This clonotype was picked up many times. The chain employs TRBV6-6 and TRBJ2-5, with D tentatively TRBD1 or TRBD2 (5 bases each). The CDR3 contains 13 residues. Deletions cut 4 bases from V and 0 bases from J, with 6 bases between. Germline loops: CDR1 MNHNY, CDR2 SVGAGI (reference sequence). The chain's CDR3 is CASSWGYQETQYF. DNA for the CDR3: TGTGCCAGCAGTTGGGGGTACCAAGAGACCCAGTACTTC.

The V and J genes are TRBV19 and TRBJ2-7, with 9 bases identical to TRBD1. Trimming removed 4 bases from V and 5 bases from J; junction bases left unmatched: 9. CDR1 is LNHDA, CDR2 SQIVND, per germline (reference sequence). This CDR3 spans 15 amino acids. The CDR3 nucleotides read TGTGCCAGTAGTACCCCCGGGACAGGGCTAAACGAGCAGTACTTC. Translation gives CASSTPGTGLNEQYF.

This chain connects TRBV29-1 to TRBJ1-6; 12 bases are a match to TRBD1. The trim removed 6 bases at V and 9 bases at J, leaving 9 bases unmatched. CDR1 and CDR2 (germline): SQVTM, ANQGSEA. The CDR3 runs to 15 residues. CDR3 in DNA: TGCAGCGTCGCAACGGGACAGGGGGCGAGTTCACCCCTCCACTTT. Translation gives CSVATGQGASSPLHF.

This clonotype was seen at least ten times. A much larger clone sits a single nucleotide away, making a read error possible. V gene TRBV29-1 combines with J gene TRBJ1-5; the match to TRBD1 covers 10 bases. The end of the DNA aligns better with TRBJ2-3, so the J call may be wrong. CDR3 length equals 13 residues. Germline CDR1 reads SQVTM; CDR2 reads ANQGSEA. The CDR3 DNA follows: TGCAGCGTCCAGGACAGGGGGGACCAGCCCCAGTATTTT. It encodes CSVQDRGDQPQYF.

This rearrangement joins TRBV7-3 to TRBJ2-2; D is unresolved. Germline V gene data show CDR1 as SGHTA and CDR2 as FQGTGA. With 7 bases removed from V and 3 bases from J, the gap between germline ends came to 12 bases. The CDR3 contains 14 residues. In DNA, the CDR3 is TGTGCCAGCACCCAAAGCCCTGACACCGGGGAGCTGTTTTTT. Its protein is CASTQSPDTGELFF. Looking up the rest from reference TRBV7-3 and TRBJ2-2 gives the full variable domain: GAGVSQTPSNKVTEKGKYVELRCDPISGHTALYWYRQSLGQGPEFLIYFQGTGAADDSGLPNDRFFAVRPEGSVSTLKIQRTERGDSAVYLCASTQSPDTGELFFGEGSRLTVL.

Many counts were recorded for this clonotype. The V call is TRBV9, the J call TRBJ1-5, with a tentative D call TRBD1 (5 bases). Trimming cost V 0 bases and J 7 bases, with 8 bases left between them. The CDR3 sequence is 13 residues long. CDR1 is SGDLS, CDR2 YYNGEE, per germline. CDR3 loop: CASSVEGDQPQHF. CDR3 sequence (DNA): TGTGCCAGCAGCGTAGAAGGGGACCAGCCCCAGCATTTT.

This clonotype was seen at least ten times. V is TRBV6-5 and J is TRBJ2-5, with D perhaps assigned TRBD1 or TRBD2 (5 bases each). Germline-derived CDR1 and CDR2 are MNHEY and SVGAGI. The CDR3 contains 16 residues. V gave up 3 bases and J gave up 2 bases, with 16 bases separating them. The CDR3 region has the DNA TGTGCCAGCAGTTATGGTGGGACCAAACCTCAAGAGACCCAGTACTTC. Translating gives CASSYGGTKPQETQYF.

In its sample, this clonotype was seen once. V gene TRBV20-1 combines with J gene TRBJ2-5; D remains unclear. The CDR3 length is 11 residues. Between the trimmed V and J ends, which lost 8 bases and 9 bases, there was a span of 16 bases. Looked up from germline, CDR1 is DFQATT and CDR2 is SNEGSKA (reference sequence). CDR3 in amino acids: CSCPLGQAQYF. The CDR3 region has the DNA TGCAGTTGCCCCTTGGGTCAGGCCCAGTACTTC.

This chain uses TRBV7-2 with TRBJ1-1, with 9 positions matching TRBD1. The V gene end was trimmed by 4 bases and the J gene end by 6 bases; junction bases not matched to a gene: 9. The CDR3 consists of 15 residues. Germline V gives CDR1 SGHTA, CDR2 FQGNSA. Here the CDR3 DNA reads TGTGCCAGCAGCTCCTGGGGACAGGGTCTGTCTGAAGCTTTCTTT. Translated, it gives CASSSWGQGLSEAFF.

This clonotype was recorded at least ten times. CDR3 region: CASSWDRGPGNTIYF. DNA of the CDR3: TGTGCCAGCAGTTGGGACAGGGGGCCGGGAAACACCATATATTTT. The chain uses TRBV7-6 and TRBJ1-3; 12 positions match TRBD1. Germline V CDR1 and CDR2: SGHVS, FNYEAQ. Losses at the gene ends were 6 bases for V and 4 bases for J; bases not matched to a gene: 4. The CDR3 runs to 15 residues. Complete variable domain (other parts from reference TRBV7-6 and TRBJ1-3): GAGVSQSPRYKVTKRGQDVALRCDPISGHVSLYWYRQALGQGPEFLTYFNYEAQQDKSGLPNDRFSAERPEGSISTLTIQRTEQRDSAMYRCASSWDRGPGNTIYFGEGSWLTVV.

The chain joins TRBV7-2 to TRBJ2-7, with 7 bases identical to TRBD2. The CDR3 length is 14 residues. Germline lookup yields CDR1 SGHTA and CDR2 FQGNSA. The ends lost 5 bases at V and 9 bases at J; junction bases unmatched: 13. This CDR3 is CASSHKGSSGWQYF. As DNA, the CDR3 is TGTGCCAGCAGCCATAAGGGGTCTAGCGGTTGGCAGTACTTC. The entire variable domain, with the rest obtained from reference TRBV7-2 and TRBJ2-7, is as follows: GAGVSQSPSNKVTEKGKDVELRCDPISGHTALYWYRQSLGQGLEFLIYFQGNSAPDKSGLPSDRFSAERTGGSVSTLTIQRTQQEDSAVYLCASSHKGSSGWQYFGPGTRLTVT.

This clonotype was seen at least ten times. The rearrangement links TRBV9 to TRBJ1-5; no definite D call. This CDR3 spans 14 amino acids. V lost 5 bases to trimming and J lost 7 bases, with 16 bases between them. The germline V gene encodes CDR1 SGDLS and CDR2 YYNGEE. CDR3 DNA sequence: TGTGCCAGCAGTGAGGGAACGGGGTGGCAGCCCCAGCATTTT. It is translated as CASSEGTGWQPQHF.

Of note for this clonotype: The junction differs from germline at one of its ends, possibly a read error. This chain links TRBV5-4 with TRBJ2-7; D is undetermined. From germline, CDR1 is SGHNT and CDR2 YYREEE (reference sequence). This CDR3 is 15 amino acids long. Here the CDR3 reads CASSRDLGLSYEQYF. In nucleotides, the CDR3 is TGCGCCAGCAGCCGAGATCTCGGGCTTTCCTACGAGCAGTACTTC.

The chain uses TRBV3-1 and TRBJ1-3, with D tentatively TRBD1 (6 bases). This CDR3 is built from 16 residues. Germline loops: CDR1 LGHDT, CDR2 YNNKEL (reference sequence). Between the trimmed V and J ends, which lost 4 bases and 0 bases, there was a span of 13 bases. Here the CDR3 reads CASSPRGQSSGNTIYF. CDR3 coding DNA: TGTGCCAGCAGCCCCCGCGGACAGAGCTCTGGAAACACCATATATTTT.

This clonotype was counted between two and nine times. The rearrangement joins TRBV30 to TRBJ2-5, with D perhaps assigned TRBD1 or TRBD2 (5 bases each). The germline gives CDR1 GTSNPN, CDR2 SVGIG (reference sequence). Trimming removed 1 base from V and 5 bases from J, with 17 bases in between. There are 15 residues in the CDR3. The CDR3 loop is CAWSADYVGRETQYF. CDR3 in DNA: TGTGCCTGGAGTGCCGACTACGTGGGGCGGGAGACCCAGTACTTC.

This rearrangement joins TRBV25-1 to TRBJ2-7; a weak D match, TRBD2 (6 bases). This CDR3 is 17 amino acids long. Germline V gene data show CDR1 as MGHDK and CDR2 as SYGVNS. The ends were cut back, 3 bases at V and 7 bases at J, with 25 bases in the middle. Written as DNA, the CDR3 is TGTGCCAGCAGTGATATTCCCAGCGGGCTTACCTACAATGAGCAGTACTTC. This gives the protein CASSDIPSGLTYNEQYF.

This clonotype was seen at least ten times. This chain uses TRBV7-7 with TRBJ2-2; the D is unclear. In germline, CDR1 is SSHAT, CDR2 FNYEAQ (reference sequence). V lost 5 bases to trimming and J lost 6 bases, with 10 bases between them. The CDR3 loop spans 13 amino acids. The DNA of the CDR3 is TGTGCCAGCAGCCCCGGAGTAGCCGGGGAGCTGTTTTTT. Its translation is CASSPGVAGELFF. Drawing the rest from reference TRBV7-7 and TRBJ2-2, the complete variable domain is GAGVSQSPRYKVTKRGQDVTLRCDPISSHATLYWYQQALGQGPEFLTYFNYEAQPDKSGLPSDRFSAERPEGSISTLTIQRTEQRDSAMYRCASSPGVAGELFFGEGSRLTVL.

The chain is built from TRBV27 and TRBJ2-7, with D possibly TRBD2 on 6 matching bases. This CDR3 is built from 13 residues. Trimming took 8 bases from V and 6 from J, leaving 17 bases between them. CDR1 and CDR2 from the germline V gene are MNHEY and SMNVEV (reference sequence). Written as DNA, the CDR3 is TGTGCCAGCGGGGAGGTCTACAGCGGCGAGCAGTACTTC. It is translated as CASGEVYSGEQYF.

This chain joins TRBV2 and TRBJ2-5, with 8 bases matching TRBD2. CDR3 size: 13 residues. The ends lost 9 bases at V and 4 bases at J; junction bases unmatched: 7. The germline gives CDR1 SNHLY, CDR2 FYNNEI. This CDR3 reads CAREAGVGETQYF. The CDR3 DNA is TGTGCCAGAGAAGCGGGAGTCGGAGAGACCCAGTACTTC. Supplemented by reference TRBV2 and TRBJ2-5, the full variable domain reads EPEVTQTPSHQVTQMGQEVILRCVPISNHLYFYWYRQILGQKVEFLVSFYNNEISEKSEIFDDQFSVERPDGSNFTLKIRSTKLEDSAMYFCAREAGVGETQYFGPGTRLLVL.

The J gene is TRBJ1-1, the V gene TRBV18; no definite D call. V shed 2 bases and J shed 6 bases, with 7 bases lying between them. The CDR3 runs to 12 residues. Per germline, CDR1 KGHSH and CDR2 LQKENI. CDR3 residues: CASSPAPAEAFF. The DNA for the CDR3 is TGTGCCAGCTCACCAGCACCGGCTGAAGCTTTCTTT.

With respect to this clonotype: This may come from a read error, since a much larger clone is one base off. The chain has TRBV12-3 or TRBV12-4 and TRBJ2-2; the D call may be TRBD1 or TRBD2 (5 bases each). The V end was cut by 9 bases, the J end by 7 bases, with 18 bases between. This CDR3 is built from 14 residues. The CDR3 coding sequence is TGTGCCAGTCAAAGGGCAGGGAGAATCGGGGAGCTGTTTTTT. Its translation is CASQRAGRIGELFF.

This clonotype was observed many times. The V call is TRBV18, the J call TRBJ1-1, with D perhaps matching TRBD1 (6 bases). The CDR3 contains 14 residues. The V end was cut by 2 bases, the J end by 3 bases, with 10 bases between. Germline values: CDR1 KGHSH, CDR2 LQKENI. The CDR3 DNA sequence: TGTGCCAGCTCACCAAGGGCAGGGGACACTGAAGCTTTCTTT. Its translation: CASSPRAGDTEAFF. The complete variable domain, with remaining parts taken from reference TRBV18 and TRBJ1-1, reads NAGVMQNPRHLVRRRGQEARLRCSPMKGHSHVYWYRQLPEEGLKFMVYLQKENIIDESGMPKERFSAEFPKEGPSILRIQQVVRGDSAAYFCASSPRAGDTEAFFGQGTRLTVV.

This clonotype was seen many times. The rearrangement uses TRBV10-3 and TRBJ1-2; 8 bases are a match to TRBD1. Losses at the gene ends were 6 bases for V and 4 bases for J; bases not matched to a gene: 10. The germline gives CDR1 ENHRY, CDR2 SYGVKD. CDR3 length equals 15 residues. The CDR3 loop is CAISKTGAGGYGYTF. CDR3 nucleotides: TGTGCCATCAGCAAGACAGGGGCCGGGGGCTATGGCTACACCTTC.

DNA of the CDR3: TGTGCCTGGAGTGTGGGCACAGCCCTTTGGGGTGGCTACACCTTC. Translation: CAWSVGTALWGGYTF. The V and J genes are TRBV30 and TRBJ1-2, with no clear D. Germline-derived CDR1 and CDR2 are GTSNPN and SVGIG (reference sequence). V was cut by 0 bases and J by 7 bases, with 18 bases left in between. This CDR3 has 15 residues.

Remarks on this clonotype: A much bigger clone sits one base away, suggesting this may be a read error. The CDR3 carries no conserved terminal phenylalanine or tryptophan, so it likely arises from a read error. The V gene is TRBV5-1, the J gene TRBJ2-7; D perhaps matches TRBD1 (6 bases). Germline assignment: CDR1 SGHRS and CDR2 YFSETQ. The CDR3 runs 15 residues. V was clipped by 4 bases and J by 1 base, with 15 bases between them. CDR3 coding DNA: TGCGCCAGCAGCCCCGTGACAGGAAATTCCTACGAGCAGTACCTC. As protein: CASSPVTGNSYEQYL.

This clonotype was observed a single time. This chain links TRBV7-3 with TRBJ1-2; no firm D call. The CDR3 spans 14 residues. V lost 4 bases to trimming and J lost 7 bases, with 16 bases between them. CDR1 SGHTA and CDR2 FQGTGA come from the germline V gene. CDR3 sequence: CASSSGLAGGGYTF. For the CDR3, the DNA is TGTGCCAGCAGCTCCGGACTAGCGGGAGGTGGCTACACCTTC.

This clonotype was observed many times. The V call is TRBV2, the J call TRBJ1-5; D remains unclear. The germline CDR1 and CDR2 sequences are SNHLY and FYNNEI. There are 13 residues in the CDR3. The germline V and J ends were trimmed by 6 bases and 7 bases, with 13 bases remaining between them. CDR3 coding DNA: TGTGCCAGCAGCCCAGGACCCGCACAGCCCCAGCATTTT. This translates into CASSPGPAQPQHF.

In this sample, this clonotype turned up a few times. This chain uses TRBV5-4 with TRBJ2-2; TRBD2 is a possible D gene (7 bases). Germline V gene data show CDR1 as SGHNT and CDR2 as YYREEE (reference sequence). Deletions cut 5 bases from V and 4 bases from J, with 15 bases between. The CDR3 spans 15 residues. The chain's CDR3 is CASRVAGGRTGELFF. Written as DNA, the CDR3 is TGTGCCAGCAGGGTCGCCGGGGGGCGCACCGGGGAGCTGTTTTTT.

This clonotype was recorded once. The chain uses TRBV19 and TRBJ1-2; 8 bases agree with TRBD1. Per the germline V gene, CDR1 is LNHDA and CDR2 is SQIVND (reference sequence). This CDR3 has 16 residues. The J segment lost 2 bases and the V segment lost 5 bases, leaving 10 bases of the junction unmatched. CDR3 sequence: CASSQGQGDMNYGYTF. The CDR3, as DNA: TGTGCCAGTAGTCAAGGACAGGGAGATATGAACTATGGCTACACCTTC.

This clonotype was counted at least ten times. The genes are TRBV18 and TRBJ1-5, with a possible D match to TRBD1 (5 bases). The V gene lost 4 bases and the J gene lost 6 bases, with 10 bases spanning the gap. The CDR3 contains 13 residues. Germline V lookup: CDR1 KGHSH, CDR2 LQKENI. The CDR3: CASSLGTGQPQHF. The CDR3 DNA sequence: TGTGCCAGCTCACTTGGGACCGGTCAGCCCCAGCATTTT.